A single sample gave rise to the 23 T cell receptor beta chains below, sequenced in a study of spatial heterogeneity in lung cancer. TCRdb fed the 5' RACE reads into MiXCR, producing one record per CDR3 protein. Here the sample spans fewer than 45,000 distinct CDR3 sequences, under 8.5% being singletons. Time point denoted: sample taken at primary tumor resection. Material: PBMCs, obtained at surgery. These receptors were taken from a female donor with early-stage non-small cell lung cancer.

The chain recombines TRBV7-9 with TRBJ2-7; 7 bases are a match to TRBD1. From germline, CDR1 is SEHNR and CDR2 FQNEAQ (reference sequence). V was pared by 5 bases and J by 0 bases, with 7 bases of the junction left unmatched. The CDR3 runs 15 residues. CDR3: CASSPGQEFSYEQYF. The CDR3, as DNA: TGTGCCAGCAGCCCCGGACAGGAGTTCTCCTACGAGCAGTACTTC.

This clonotype was seen repeatedly, ten times or more. J is TRBJ1-2 and V is TRBV9, with a tentative D call TRBD1 (5 bases). CDR1 SGDLS and CDR2 YYNGEE come from the germline V gene. This CDR3 is 15 amino acids long. V dropped 0 bases and J dropped 3 bases, with 12 bases sitting between them. CDR3 region: CASSVAQGGYYGYTF. CDR3 in DNA: TGTGCCAGCAGCGTAGCCCAGGGCGGCTACTATGGCTACACCTTC.

The gene calls are TRBV4-3 and TRBJ2-3; D gene ambiguous. Germline assignment: CDR1 LGHNA and CDR2 YSLEER. Trimming pared 1 base from V and 2 bases from J, leaving 7 bases between. The CDR3 spans 14 residues. The DNA of the CDR3 is TGCGCCAGCAGCCAAGCCCCTTTCACAGATACGCAGTATTTT. Its protein product is CASSQAPFTDTQYF.

The table lists this clonotype with many counts. The genes are TRBV28 and TRBJ2-1; 8 bases agree with TRBD2. The length of the CDR3 is 15 residues. The V gene's germline CDR1 is MDHEN and CDR2 SYDVKM. After removal of 6 bases from V and 5 bases from J, the junction contained 9 bases not matched to a gene. CDR3 region: CASSHGGAGDNEQFF. CDR3 DNA: TGTGCCAGCAGCCACGGGGGGGCGGGAGACAATGAGCAGTTCTTC.

As to this clonotype: Since a much larger clone is just one base distant, this may be a read error. The chain has TRBV23-1 and TRBJ1-1, with TRBD1 identical over 9 bases. TRBV23-1 has ORF status, its function being uncertain. This CDR3 has 12 residues. Unmatched junction bases numbered 1, after V lost 1 base and J lost 10 bases. The CDR3 coding sequence is TGCGCCAGCAGTCAATGGACAGGGGTAGCTTTCTTT. This gives the protein CASSQWTGVAFF.

This clonotype was seen more than once but under ten times. The chain is built from TRBV7-9 and TRBJ1-3; no clear D. There are 15 residues in the CDR3. Trimming removed 5 bases from V and 4 bases from J, with 15 bases in between. Per the germline V gene, CDR1 is SEHNR and CDR2 is FQNEAQ (reference sequence). This CDR3 is CASSPRGIQGNTIYF. In DNA, the CDR3 is TGTGCCAGCAGCCCCCGAGGAATACAGGGAAACACCATATATTTT.

This clonotype was observed a few times. The chain couples TRBV20-1 to TRBJ1-6, with D tentatively TRBD1 (6 bases). This CDR3 has 15 amino acids. V lost 2 bases, J lost 7 bases, and 15 bases lay in between. CDR1 and CDR2 from the germline V gene are DFQATT and SNEGSKA (reference sequence). CDR3 sequence (DNA): TGCAGTGCTAGATTATCAGGGGTAGGGAATTCACCCCTCCACTTT. It specifies CSARLSGVGNSPLHF.

The J gene is TRBJ2-5, the V gene TRBV6-2 or TRBV6-3, with D maybe TRBD2 (5 bases). This CDR3 has 14 residues. The germline gives CDR1 MNHEY, CDR2 SVGEGT. V lost 3 bases to trimming and J lost 1 base, with 9 bases between them. The CDR3 region is CASSYLDFQETQYF. The CDR3 DNA reads TGTGCCAGCAGTTATCTGGACTTCCAAGAGACCCAGTACTTC.

This clonotype was recorded at least ten times. V usage is TRBV6-1 and J usage is TRBJ2-3; no definite D call. V was pared by 5 bases and J by 5 bases, with 14 bases between. This CDR3 spans 14 amino acids. Germline V CDR1 and CDR2: MNHNS, SASEGT. CDR3 sequence (DNA): TGTGCCAGCAGTCACGGTGGTGAAGGAGATACGCAGTATTTT. It translates to CASSHGGEGDTQYF.

This clonotype was detected ten times or more. The chain combines TRBV11-2 with TRBJ1-3, with TRBD1 matching 8 bases. The CDR3 consists of 15 residues. Germline V gene data show CDR1 as SGHAT and CDR2 as FQNNGV. The junction had 4 bases not matched to a gene; V was cut back by 3 bases and J by 3 bases. CDR3: CASSFRGLVGNTIYF. DNA for the CDR3: TGTGCCAGCAGCTTCAGGGGGCTGGTTGGAAACACCATATATTTT.

This clonotype has a count of ten or more. J is TRBJ2-1 and V is TRBV15, with D unclear. Germline CDR1 and CDR2: LNHNV and YYDKDF (reference sequence). The CDR3 is 12 residues long. V shed 0 bases and J shed 9 bases, with 6 bases lying between them. The CDR3 sequence is CATSRDLSEQFF. The CDR3 DNA sequence: TGTGCCACCAGCAGAGATTTGAGTGAGCAGTTCTTC.

This clonotype was seen ten or more times. The chain recombines TRBV18 with TRBJ2-3; TRBD2 matches at 9 bases. The germline V gene encodes CDR1 KGHSH and CDR2 LQKENI. This CDR3 has 15 residues. With 5 bases clipped from V and 5 bases from J, the junction kept 8 bases outside the gene matches. DNA for the CDR3: TGTGCCAGCTCATCTCTAGCGGGGTCCGTAGATACGCAGTATTTT. It translates to CASSSLAGSVDTQYF. Supplemented by reference TRBV18 and TRBJ2-3, the full variable domain reads NAGVMQNPRHLVRRRGQEARLRCSPMKGHSHVYWYRQLPEEGLKFMVYLQKENIIDESGMPKERFSAEFPKEGPSILRIQQVVRGDSAAYFCASSSLAGSVDTQYFGPGTRLTVL.

This clonotype was counted only a few times. This sequence joins TRBV20-1 and TRBJ1-5; TRBD1 matches at 7 bases. V shed 4 bases, J shed 1 base, and the junction held 10 bases outside the gene matches. Germline V gives CDR1 DFQATT, CDR2 SNEGSKA (reference sequence). The CDR3 has 16 residues. CDR3 region: CSAIDRERGSNQPQHF. The CDR3 DNA follows: TGCAGTGCTATCGACAGGGAACGAGGAAGCAATCAGCCCCAGCATTTT.

This clonotype came up a few times. V is TRBV5-5 and J is TRBJ1-3; 7 bases are shared with TRBD1. This CDR3 is 16 amino acids long. The germline V gene has CDR1 SGHKS and CDR2 YYEKEE (reference sequence). The trim removed 3 bases at V and 4 bases at J, leaving 10 bases unmatched. CDR3 bases: TGTGCCAGCAGCTGGGAGGGACAGTCGCGAGGAAACACCATATATTTT. This codes for CASSWEGQSRGNTIYF.

This clonotype appeared a few times. The chain is built from TRBV18 and TRBJ2-7; tentative D call: TRBD1 (6 bases). Trimming removed 3 bases from V and 5 bases from J, with 11 bases in between. This CDR3 spans 13 amino acids. CDR1 and CDR2 (germline): KGHSH, LQKENI. CDR3 in amino acids: CASSPGQTNEQYF. CDR3 coding DNA: TGTGCCAGCTCACCGGGACAAACGAACGAGCAGTACTTC.

This clonotype was observed a handful of times. This chain joins TRBV7-2 and TRBJ1-2, with D hard to call. V lost 2 bases to trimming and J lost 6 bases, with 16 bases between them. The CDR3 has 15 residues. Germline V gene lookup returns CDR1 SGHTA and CDR2 FQGNSA. DNA of the CDR3: TGTGCCAGCAGCTTAATGTCCCTAAAGGACGATGGCTACACCTTC. It specifies CASSLMSLKDDGYTF.

The chain links TRBV19 to TRBJ2-3; 8 bases are shared with TRBD1. The CDR3 covers 15 residues. CDR1 and CDR2 from the germline V gene are LNHDA and SQIVND (reference sequence). V was clipped by 9 bases and J by 2 bases; unmatched bases: 10. The CDR3 loop is CASNIRDRFTDTQYF. The CDR3 DNA sequence: TGTGCCAGCAACATCCGGGACAGGTTCACAGATACGCAGTATTTT.

This clonotype appeared many times. CDR3 sequence (DNA): TGCAGTGCTAGAGATTCTAGCGGGGTGGGTGAGCAGTACTTC. It encodes CSARDSSGVGEQYF. V and J are TRBV20-1 and TRBJ2-7; 9 nucleotides line up with TRBD2. The CDR3 consists of 14 residues. Germline V gene data show CDR1 as DFQATT and CDR2 as SNEGSKA (reference sequence). Losses at the gene ends were 0 bases for V and 7 bases for J; bases not matched to a gene: 7.

By frequency in the sample, this clonotype is medium-sized. The chain couples TRBV7-9 to TRBJ2-3; D gene ambiguous. Trimming took 3 bases from V and 4 from J, leaving 8 bases between them. The CDR3 is made up of 13 amino acids. Germline V gene lookup returns CDR1 SEHNR and CDR2 FQNEAQ (reference sequence). The CDR3 DNA follows: TGTGCCAGCAGCTTTGACGGTGCAGATACGCAGTATTTT. Translated: CASSFDGADTQYF.

CDR3 region: CASSLLGHSYEQYF. In DNA, the CDR3 is TGTGCCAGCAGTTTACTTGGACACTCCTACGAGCAGTACTTC. The rearrangement links TRBV27 to TRBJ2-7; tentative D call: TRBD1 (5 bases). V lost 2 bases, J lost 0 bases, and 8 bases lay in between. Germline V lookup: CDR1 MNHEY, CDR2 SMNVEV (reference sequence). The CDR3 has 14 amino acids.

This clonotype showed up just a few times. The V gene is TRBV7-9, the J gene TRBJ1-5, with 8 bases lining up with TRBD1. V gave up 1 base and J gave up 7 bases; unmatched junction bases: 6. CDR3 length: 15 residues. Germline V lookup: CDR1 SEHNR, CDR2 FQNEAQ (reference sequence). The CDR3 spells CASSLEDRDDQPQHF. For the CDR3, the DNA is TGTGCCAGCAGCTTAGAGGACAGGGATGACCAGCCCCAGCATTTT.

The V call is TRBV18, the J call TRBJ2-7, with TRBD1 as a possible D gene (6 bases). The CDR3 runs 14 residues. The V and J ends lost 1 base and 1 base respectively, with 8 bases between them. Germline loops: CDR1 KGHSH, CDR2 LQKENI. This CDR3 is CASSPLGQSYEQYF. CDR3 DNA: TGTGCCAGCTCACCACTCGGACAGTCCTACGAGCAGTACTTC. The whole variable domain, filled in from reference TRBV18 and TRBJ2-7, reads NAGVMQNPRHLVRRRGQEARLRCSPMKGHSHVYWYRQLPEEGLKFMVYLQKENIIDESGMPKERFSAEFPKEGPSILRIQQVVRGDSAAYFCASSPLGQSYEQYFGPGTRLTVT.

In this sample, this clonotype turned up many times. The CDR3 is CASSVYRTYEQYF. In DNA, the CDR3 is TGTGCCAGCAGTGTGTACCGAACCTACGAGCAGTACTTC. The V gene is TRBV6-1, the J gene TRBJ2-7; D not certain. CDR3 length: 13 residues. Germline values: CDR1 MNHNS, CDR2 SASEGT. Between the trimmed V and J ends, which lost 4 bases and 2 bases, there was a span of 9 bases.